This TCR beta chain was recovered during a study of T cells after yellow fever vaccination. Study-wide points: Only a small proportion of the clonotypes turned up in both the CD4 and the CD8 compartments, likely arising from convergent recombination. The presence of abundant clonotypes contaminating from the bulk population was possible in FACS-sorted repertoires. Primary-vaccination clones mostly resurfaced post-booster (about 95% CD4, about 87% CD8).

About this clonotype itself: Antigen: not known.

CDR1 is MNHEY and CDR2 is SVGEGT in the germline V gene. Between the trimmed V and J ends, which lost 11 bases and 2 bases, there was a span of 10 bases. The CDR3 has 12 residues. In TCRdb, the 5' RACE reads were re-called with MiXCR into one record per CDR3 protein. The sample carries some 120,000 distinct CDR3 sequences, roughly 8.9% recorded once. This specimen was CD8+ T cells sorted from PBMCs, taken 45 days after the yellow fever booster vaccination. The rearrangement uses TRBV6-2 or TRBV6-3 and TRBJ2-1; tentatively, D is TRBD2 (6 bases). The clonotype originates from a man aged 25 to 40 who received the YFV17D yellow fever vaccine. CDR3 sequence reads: CAATSAYNEQFF. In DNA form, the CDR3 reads TGTGCCGCGACTAGTGCCTACAATGAGCAGTTCTTC.